The T cell receptor beta chain described here comes from a study of cytomegalovirus exposure and HLA in healthy donors. Overall study findings and caveats: Later analysis identified about 18,000 TCR beta sequences associated with HLA alleles, using a false discovery rate threshold of 0.05. Highest at DRB1 and lowest at HLA-C, TCR association rates differed among HLA loci in a later analysis.

The PCR employed 60 Vbeta primers together with 13 Jbeta primers. The data were produced by immunoSEQ multiplex PCR, yet TCRdb's version contains in-frame clones alone and is incomplete. The profile shows approximately 170,000 clones, about four fifths of them singletons. Remarks on this clone: Antigen: not known.

Germline loops: CDR1 SGHNT, CDR2 YENEEA. V was pared by 3 bases and J by 2 bases, with 7 bases between. There are 13 residues in the CDR3. The chain uses TRBV11-3 and TRBJ2-5; TRBD1 is a possible D gene (5 bases). The sequence came from a male donor in good health and CMV-seropositive. Sequenced input: PBMCs. CDR3 residues: CASSFRQQETQYF. The CDR3 nucleotides read TGTGCCAGCAGCTTTCGACAGCAAGAGACCCAGTACTTC.